Listed below are T cell receptor beta chains from one sample, sequenced in a study of OX40 agonist ivuxolimab in advanced cancers. TCRdb's copy holds only in-frame clones and misses some; the assay was immunoSEQ multiplex PCR. Of more than 70,000 clones in the sample, roughly 90% were seen once. The sequencing used CD4+ or CD8+ T cells sorted from blood, collected in a trial of the OX40 agonist ivuxolimab. The receptors shown here come from an adult with an advanced solid tumor such as melanoma, head and neck, liver or kidney cancer. Both conserved end residues are part of each CDR3. A D gene is named only where the DNA matches it firmly. Clone sizes are given selectively: once, few, many, or a class where the clone is expanded.

TRBV7-2	NA	NA	TRBJ1-3	CASSLVSGNTIYF	TGTGCCAGCAGCTTAGTTTCTGGAAACACCATATATTTT
TRBV19	TRBD2	NA	TRBJ2-3	CASSPAGTSGRADTQYF	TGTGCCAGTAGTCCAGCCGGGACTAGCGGCCGGGCAGATACGCAGTATTTT
TRBV18	NA	NA	TRBJ2-7	CASSPPGTHSYEQYF	TGTGCCAGCTCACCCCCCGGGACACACTCCTACGAGCAGTACTTC
TRBV27	NA	NA	TRBJ2-3	CASSSWGSVGTDTQYF	TGTGCCAGCAGTTCATGGGGCTCGGTAGGCACAGATACGCAGTATTTT
TRBV18	TRBD1	NA	TRBJ2-7	CASSPSLGDRGTYEQYF	TGTGCCAGCTCACCCTCCCTCGGGGACAGGGGAACCTACGAGCAGTACTTC
TRBV7-8	NA	NA	TRBJ2-7	CASSWDDYEQYF	TGTGCCAGCAGCTGGGACGACTACGAGCAGTACTTC
TRBV10-2	NA	NA	TRBJ2-1	CASTTAPDYEQFF	TGCGCCAGCACCACAGCTCCGGACTATGAGCAGTTCTTC
TRBV7-7	TRBD1	NA	TRBJ1-1	CASSLDRGTEAFF	TGTGCTAGCAGCTTGGACAGGGGCACTGAAGCTTTCTTT
TRBV5-1	NA	NA	TRBJ2-7	CASRPGLRNEQYF	TGCGCCAGCCGCCCGGGTCTCCGGAACGAGCAGTACTTC
TRBV29-1	NA	NA	TRBJ2-3	CSVESEGPCTDTQYF	TGCAGCGTTGAGTCCGAGGGGCCTTGCACAGATACGCAGTATTTT
TRBV5-1	NA	NA	TRBJ2-3	CASSRTSTDTQYF	TGCGCCAGCAGCCGGACTTCCACAGATACGCAGTATTTT
TRBV6-6	NA	once	TRBJ1-5	CASSSRVGDSNQPQHF	TGTGCCAGCAGTTCCAGAGTTGGTGATAGCAATCAGCCCCAGCATTTT
TRBV7-2	TRBD1	NA	TRBJ2-1	CASSLGQGAYNEQFF	TGTGCCAGCAGCCTAGGACAGGGGGCCTACAATGAGCAGTTCTTC
TRBV6-1	NA	NA	TRBJ2-2	CASSAIFPEGGAGELFF	TGTGCCAGCAGTGCAATTTTTCCGGAGGGGGGCGCCGGGGAGCTGTTTTTT
TRBV13	TRBD1	NA	TRBJ2-5	CASSLDREETQYF	TGTGCCAGCAGCCTGGACAGGGAAGAGACCCAGTACTTC
TRBV11-2	NA	NA	TRBJ2-3	CASSSRAFSTDTQYF	TGTGCCAGCAGCTCCCGTGCCTTTAGCACAGATACGCAGTATTTT
TRBV7-9	NA	NA	TRBJ2-5	CASSRQGSRQETQYF	TGTGCCAGCAGCCGCCAGGGATCTCGCCAAGAGACCCAGTACTTC
TRBV6-1	NA	NA	TRBJ2-7	CASSEQLRTEQYF	TGTGCCAGCAGTGAACAATTGAGGACTGAGCAGTACTTC
TRBV19	NA	NA	TRBJ2-5	CASSDSAWTQYF	TGTGCCAGTAGTGACAGTGCATGGACCCAGTACTTC
TRBV10-3	NA	NA	TRBJ2-5	CAISQGSRETQYF	TGTGCCATCAGTCAGGGTTCTCGAGAGACCCAGTACTTC
TRBV7-2	TRBD2	NA	TRBJ2-1	CASSLALAAYNEQFF	TGTGCCAGCAGCTTAGCCCTAGCGGCATACAATGAGCAGTTCTTC
TRBV10-2	NA	once	TRBJ1-2	CASRRQDFNYGYTF	TGCGCCAGCAGAAGACAGGACTTTAACTATGGCTACACCTTC
TRBV28	NA	once	TRBJ2-3	CASKVGVTDTQYF	TGTGCCAGCAAAGTCGGGGTTACAGATACGCAGTATTTT
TRBV21-1	NA	NA	TRBJ1-5	CASSKDVSPGKDSNQPQHF	TGTGCCAGCAGCAAAGATGTAAGCCCAGGGAAGGATAGCAATCAGCCCCAGCATTTT
TRBV11-2	TRBD1	NA	TRBJ1-4	CASSSRTGPGSEKLFF	TGTGCCAGCAGCTCACGGACAGGGCCGGGTAGCGAAAAACTGTTTTTT
TRBV7-2	NA	NA	TRBJ1-1	CASSLGGQNTEAFF	TGTGCCAGCAGCTTAGGGGGACAGAACACTGAAGCTTTCTTT
TRBV18	NA	once	TRBJ1-3	CASSPLRFSGNTIYF	TGTGCCAGCTCACCACTACGTTTCTCTGGAAACACCATATATTTT
TRBV27	NA	NA	TRBJ1-4	CATPRWEEKLFF	TGTGCCACCCCGAGATGGGAAGAAAAACTGTTTTTT
TRBV7-9	NA	once	TRBJ2-7	CASSFPGGTVYEQYF	TGTGCCAGCAGCTTCCCGGGGGGGACAGTATACGAGCAGTACTTC